This is a list of T cell receptor beta chains from one sample in a study of blood T cell repertoires in COVID-19. Data came from immunoSEQ multiplex PCR; TCRdb stores just in-frame clones and leaves some out. The table lists roughly 250,000 clones, roughly 88% of them singletons. The sequenced sample was PBMCs or T cells enriched from blood (not recorded which). All receptors come from a woman aged 45-60 years who had recovered from COVID-19. Each CDR3 is given with its conserved first and last residue. The D gene is left open where the match is weak. A clone size is listed for some rows: how often the clone was seen (once, few, many), or a class if it is expanded.

V: TRBV5-5
J: TRBJ1-1
size: .
D: TRBD1
DNA: TGTGCCAGCAGCTTGGTACCGGGGACAGAAGAAGCTTTCTTT
CDR3: CASSLVPGTEEAFF

V: TRBV7-2
J: TRBJ1-5
size: .
D: TRBD1
DNA: TGTGCCAGCAGCTTAGGGCAGGGGGCGATTATGTCCCAGCATTTT
CDR3: CASSLGQGAIMSQHF

V: TRBV7-8
J: TRBJ1-2
size: .
D: .
DNA: TGTGCCAGCAGCGCGCAAGACTATGGCTACACCTTC
CDR3: CASSAQDYGYTF

V: TRBV19
J: TRBJ2-3
size: .
D: .
DNA: TGTGCCAGTAGTATCCGTCGAGCTAGCACAGATACGCAGTATTTT
CDR3: CASSIRRASTDTQYF

V: TRBV7-2
J: TRBJ2-5
size: .
D: TRBD1
DNA: TGTGCCAGCAGCTTAGGACAGGGAGAGACCCAGTACTTC
CDR3: CASSLGQGETQYF

V: TRBV9
J: TRBJ1-4
size: .
D: .
DNA: TGTGCCAGCAGCTCGCTTGGGGCGGGACAAGCGGGGGAAAAACTGTTTTTT
CDR3: CASSSLGAGQAGEKLFF

V: TRBV6-5
J: TRBJ2-1
size: .
D: .
DNA: TGTGCCAGCAGTTACCCCGGTAATGAGCAGTTCTTC
CDR3: CASSYPGNEQFF

V: TRBV12-1
J: TRBJ2-2
size: .
D: .
DNA: TGTGCCAGCAGCTTTGCCACCAAGACTAGCTTTTCCGGGGAGCTGTTTTTT
CDR3: CASSFATKTSFSGELFF

V: TRBV4-2
J: TRBJ2-2
size: .
D: TRBD2
DNA: TGTGCCAGCAGCCAAGGGTCTCTCATCCGACTGCGGGAGGGCCAAGGAGACACCGGGGAGCTGTTTTTT
CDR3: CASSQGSLIRLREGQGDTGELFF

V: TRBV4-1
J: TRBJ1-1
size: .
D: .
DNA: TGCGCCAGCAGCCGTCCGGGACACGCGAACACTGAAGCTTTCTTT
CDR3: CASSRPGHANTEAFF

V: TRBV7-2
J: TRBJ2-1
size: few
D: .
DNA: TGTGCCAGCAGCCCCCAAGTTCATGGGAGAGAGTTCTTC
CDR3: CASSPQVHGREFF

V: TRBV11-2
J: TRBJ1-1
size: .
D: .
DNA: TGTGCCAGCAGCTCGGAGACAAGGCGGGCTGAAGCTTTCTTT
CDR3: CASSSETRRAEAFF

V: TRBV7-9
J: TRBJ1-5
size: .
D: .
DNA: TGTGCCAGCAGCTTAGAAATTGGATCAGGGGACTATAGCAATCAGCCCCAGCATTTT
CDR3: CASSLEIGSGDYSNQPQHF

V: TRBV7-2
J: TRBJ1-1
size: once
D: .
DNA: TGTGCCAGCAGCTTAGATCGGGGGAACACTGAAGCTTTCTTT
CDR3: CASSLDRGNTEAFF

V: TRBV28
J: TRBJ1-2
size: .
D: TRBD1
DNA: TGTGCCAGCAGCCTAGGACAGGGGGCTCATAGCTACACCTTC
CDR3: CASSLGQGAHSYTF